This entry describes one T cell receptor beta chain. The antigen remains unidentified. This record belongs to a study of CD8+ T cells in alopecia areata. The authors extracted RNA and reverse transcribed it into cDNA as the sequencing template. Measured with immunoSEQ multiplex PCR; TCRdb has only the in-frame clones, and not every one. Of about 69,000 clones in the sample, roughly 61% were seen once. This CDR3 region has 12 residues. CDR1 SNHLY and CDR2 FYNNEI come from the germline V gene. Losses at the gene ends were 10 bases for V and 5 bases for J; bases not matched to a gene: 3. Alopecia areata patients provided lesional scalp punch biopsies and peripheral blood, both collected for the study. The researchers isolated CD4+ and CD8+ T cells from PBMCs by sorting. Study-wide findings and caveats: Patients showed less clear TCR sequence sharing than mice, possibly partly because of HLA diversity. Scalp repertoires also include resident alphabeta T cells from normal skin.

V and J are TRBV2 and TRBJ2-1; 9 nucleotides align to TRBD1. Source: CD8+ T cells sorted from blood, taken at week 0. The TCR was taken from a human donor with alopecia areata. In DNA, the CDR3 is TGTGCCATAGGGACAGGGAACAATGAGCAGTTCTTC. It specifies CAIGTGNNEQFF.